These T cell receptor beta chains were read from a single sample in a study of regulatory T cells in long-lasting Graves disease. TCRdb processed the multiplex PCR reads anew with MiXCR; each CDR3 protein has one entry. The data contain some 370,000 distinct CDR3 sequences, roughly 10% of them singletons. These data are also associated with another study on T cells in Graves' hyperthyroidism and ophthalmopathy.

This specimen consisted of peripheral blood mononuclear cells (PBMCs), obtained at new diagnosis, from a patient treated with antithyroid drugs. Receptors originate from a woman aged 18-35 years with Graves disease. The CDR3 runs from the conserved cysteine through the conserved F or W. The D gene is left open where the match is weak. The listing skips clone size in some rows; elsewhere it reads once, few, many or a size class.

clone size,J gene,D gene,V gene,CDR3 length,CDR3 DNA,CDR3 protein
few,TRBJ1-2,TRBD1,TRBV5-1,14,TGCGCCAGCAGACGGACAGGGGGAAGGTATGGCTACACCTTC,CASRRTGGRYGYTF
many,TRBJ1-5,-,TRBV6-1,14,TGTGCCAGCACCTCTCGGGGTGAGGATCAGCCCCAGCATTTT,CASTSRGEDQPQHF
many,TRBJ2-1,-,TRBV27,15,TGTGCCAGCAGTCCCCTTCCGGGTCGCTACAATGAGCAGTTCTTC,CASSPLPGRYNEQFF
-,TRBJ2-1,-,TRBV28,15,TGTGCCAGCAGTCCACGGGCTAGGGGAAGCAATGAGCAGTTCTTC,CASSPRARGSNEQFF
-,TRBJ1-4,TRBD1,TRBV4-1,18,TGCGCCAGCAGCCATCCCAGGGGGACAGGGGCCTATAATGAAAAACTGTTTTTT,CASSHPRGTGAYNEKLFF
many,TRBJ1-1,-,TRBV3-2,14,TGTGCCAGCAGCCAAGAGGTGGCGAACACTGAAGCTTTCTTT,CASSQEVANTEAFF
many,TRBJ2-2,-,TRBV20-1,14,TGCAGTGCGGAAAGGGATAGCAACACCGGGGAGCTGTTTTTT,CSAERDSNTGELFF
many,TRBJ2-3,-,TRBV28,19,TGTGCCAGCAGACCCTCGCTGGGGGTGGGGGTAGCCGTCACAGATACGCAGTATTTT,CASRPSLGVGVAVTDTQYF
-,TRBJ2-2,-,TRBV5-1,12,TGCGCCAGCAGGCTGGAGTCCGGGGAGCTGTTTTTT,CASRLESGELFF
many,TRBJ2-1,TRBD2,TRBV7-6,13,TGTGCCAGCAGCTTACCCCCTCTAGCGGGGGAGTTCTTC,CASSLPPLAGEFF
many,TRBJ1-1,-,TRBV6-5,15,TGTGCCAGCAGTTTCGGCAGGCCTCTGAACACTGAAGCTTTCTTT,CASSFGRPLNTEAFF
few,TRBJ2-7,-,TRBV20-1,12,TGCAGTCCTTATTCTCCGGGGGACGAGCAGTACTTC,CSPYSPGDEQYF
many,TRBJ2-1,TRBD1,TRBV13,12,TGTGCCAGCAATCAGGGGGCGAATGAGCAGTTCTTC,CASNQGANEQFF
many,TRBJ1-1,-,TRBV15,12,TGTGCCACCGGGGGAGACGGCACTGAAGCTTTCTTT,CATGGDGTEAFF
many,TRBJ2-7,-,TRBV7-2,14,TGTGCCAGCAGCTTATCCGGGGTTCTGTACGAGCAGTACTTC,CASSLSGVLYEQYF
-,TRBJ2-7,-,TRBV20-1,13,TGCAGTGCTAGAGACCAACATCAGGACGAGCAGTACTTC,CSARDQHQDEQYF
many,TRBJ1-5,-,TRBV6-2/TRBV6-3,13,TGTGCCAGCAGTTCTACTAATTGGCAGCCCCAGCATTTT,CASSSTNWQPQHF
-,TRBJ2-1,TRBD2,TRBV6-1,17,TGTGCCAGCAGCTATAGGGACTACCCTAGCTCCTACAATGAGCAGTTCTTC,CASSYRDYPSSYNEQFF
few,TRBJ1-5,-,TRBV9,15,TGTGCCAGCAGCGTAGAGCCAGGGCCTAATCAGCCCCAGCATTTT,CASSVEPGPNQPQHF
-,TRBJ1-1,-,TRBV12-3/TRBV12-4,14,TGTGCCAGCAGTCTCGGGGGTGGGGACACTGAAGCTTTCTTT,CASSLGGGDTEAFF
few,TRBJ1-1,-,TRBV20-1,14,TGCAGTGCTAGGGACCAGGGTTGGAGCACTGAAGCTTTCTTT,CSARDQGWSTEAFF
many,TRBJ1-1,-,TRBV6-5,14,TGTGCCAGCAGTTTCACACAGGGTGAGACTGAAGCTTTCTTT,CASSFTQGETEAFF
many,TRBJ2-1,TRBD2,TRBV2,14,TGTGCCAGCAGACCGGGGGGGCGGGATGGTGAGCAGTTCTTC,CASRPGGRDGEQFF
-,TRBJ1-2,TRBD1,TRBV15,18,TGTGCCACCAGCAGCCCGTCCTTGACAGGGAAGGGCACCTATGGCTACACCTTC,CATSSPSLTGKGTYGYTF
-,TRBJ2-2,-,TRBV5-1,16,TGCGCCAGCAGCTTGGTAAGGGTTCGGAACACCGGGGAGCTGTTTTTT,CASSLVRVRNTGELFF
many,TRBJ2-1,TRBD2,TRBV7-8,16,TGTGCCAGCAGCCGATTCGGACTAGCGGGGGGCAATGAGCAGTTCTTC,CASSRFGLAGGNEQFF
many,TRBJ2-1,-,TRBV18,13,TGTGCCAGCTCAAAGGGGGTGCCGGGTGAGCAGTTCTTC,CASSKGVPGEQFF
few,TRBJ1-2,-,TRBV4-2,15,TGTGCCAGCAGCCAAGATTCCGGCAGGGTGCTCGGCTACACCTTC,CASSQDSGRVLGYTF
many,TRBJ1-1,-,TRBV2,14,TGTGCCAGCAGTGAAGAGGCACTCCAAGGAGAAGCTTTCTTT,CASSEEALQGEAFF
few,TRBJ2-5,-,TRBV20-1,14,TGCAGTGCTAGAGTCATATCTAGAGGAGAGACCCAGTACTTC,CSARVISRGETQYF
few,TRBJ2-5,-,TRBV20-1,14,TGCAGTGCTTTCGCGGCCAGGGGCCAAGAGACCCAGTACTTC,CSAFAARGQETQYF
few,TRBJ2-1,-,TRBV20-1,15,TGCAGTGCTAGAGTCAGTCCGAGCTCCTACAATGAGCAGTTCTTC,CSARVSPSSYNEQFF
many,TRBJ1-3,-,TRBV6-2/TRBV6-3,12,TGTGCCAGCAGTAACCCTGGAAACACCATATATTTT,CASSNPGNTIYF
many,TRBJ2-5,-,TRBV11-2,12,TGTGCCAGCAGCTTCAGTCTTGCGACCCAGTACTTC,CASSFSLATQYF
many,TRBJ2-7,TRBD1,TRBV6-5,13,TGTGCCAGCAGTTACTCGAAGGGGGCAGTCGAGTACTTC,CASSYSKGAVEYF